This T cell receptor beta chain was sequenced for a study of identical twins. The study's findings and limits: For out-of-frame alpha sequences shared by twins, low generation probability was in excess. It was possible that invariant MAIT and iNKT cells partly confounded the zero-insertion analyses.

This clonotype was observed a handful of times. Its antigen is currently unknown. This CDR3 has 13 amino acids. CDR1 is KGHDR and CDR2 is SFDVKD in the germline V gene. V gave up 9 bases and J gave up 5 bases; unmatched junction bases: 6. TCRdb recomputed calls from the 5' RACE reads with MiXCR, one row per CDR3 protein. The sample includes some 500,000 distinct CDR3 sequences, 9.5% to 10% of them seen just once. The data were also submitted as part of a second study, on yellow fever vaccine responses in identical twins. Turning to that study: A vaccine T cell response that seemed partly convergent and partly personalized was reported in twins.

The clonotype comes from a woman aged 18-30 years in good health. Material for sequencing was PBMCs. The chain is built from TRBV24-1 and TRBJ2-5; TRBD1 aligns across 9 bases. The CDR3 loop is CATRDRVEETQYF. CDR3 nucleotides: TGTGCCACCCGGGACAGGGTAGAGGAGACCCAGTACTTC.